One sample yielded the 27 T cell receptor beta chains listed below, sequenced in a study of blood T cell repertoires in COVID-19. The data were produced by immunoSEQ multiplex PCR, yet TCRdb's version contains in-frame clones alone and is incomplete. The sample carries under 200,000 clones, roughly 85% recorded once. Sequencing was done on a sample of peripheral blood. The receptor set was obtained from a woman aged 80 or over with acute or convalescent COVID-19.

V gene TRBV11-2 combines with J gene TRBJ2-1, with 10 bases identical to TRBD2. The CDR3 length is 16 residues. The germline CDR1 and CDR2 sequences are SGHAT and FQNNGV. V lost 2 bases and J lost 4; bases outside the gene matches: 5. The CDR3 DNA is TGTGCCAGCAGCTTATTTAGAGCGGGAGGGTACAATGAGCAGTTCTTC. Translated: CASSLFRAGGYNEQFF.

This rearrangement joins TRBV4-2 to TRBJ1-2, with TRBD1 matching over 9 bases. Germline V gene lookup returns CDR1 LGHNA and CDR2 YNFKEQ. The CDR3 contains 12 residues. V trimming: 8 bases; J trimming: 5 bases; junction bases outside the gene matches: 3. As DNA, the CDR3 is TGTGCCAGCCGGACAGGGGATTATGGCTACACCTTC. Translation: CASRTGDYGYTF.

CDR3 sequence: CASRTSGTDTQYF. CDR3 bases: TGCGCCAGCAGGACTAGCGGCACAGATACGCAGTATTTT. V and J are TRBV10-2 and TRBJ2-3; 8 bases are shared with TRBD2. Trimming at V came to 6 bases and at J to 1 base, leaving 0 bases not matched to a gene. Germline assignment: CDR1 WSHSY and CDR2 SAAADI. The CDR3 totals 13 residues.

The gene calls are TRBV5-1 and TRBJ1-4, with a weak D call TRBD1 (5 bases). Germline CDR1 is SGHRS and CDR2 is YFSETQ. V was shortened by 1 base and J by 0 bases, with 7 bases between the two germline ends. The CDR3 spans 15 residues. CDR3 DNA sequence: TGCGCCAGCAGCTTGTTCAGGGCAACTAATGAAAAACTGTTTTTT. Protein sequence: CASSLFRATNEKLFF.

This clone was seen just once. This rearrangement joins TRBV7-2 to TRBJ2-3; D remains ambiguous. The CDR3 runs to 15 residues. Germline V gene lookup returns CDR1 SGHTA and CDR2 FQGNSA. V was clipped by 1 base and J by 4 bases, with 12 bases between them. CDR3 coding DNA: TGTGCCAGCAGCTTAGGCCTACTACGGCCAGATACGCAGTATTTT. Amino acids: CASSLGLLRPDTQYF. The variable domain in full, with the rest retrieved from reference TRBV7-2 and TRBJ2-3, is GAGVSQSPSNKVTEKGKDVELRCDPISGHTALYWYRQSLGQGLEFLIYFQGNSAPDKSGLPSDRFSAERTGGSVSTLTIQRTQQEDSAVYLCASSLGLLRPDTQYFGPGTRLTVL.

The genes are TRBV7-8 and TRBJ2-5, with a possible D match to TRBD2 (6 bases). Germline loops: CDR1 SGHVS, CDR2 FQNEAQ. The CDR3 spans 16 residues. The V and J ends lost 5 bases and 5 bases respectively, with 21 bases between them. The CDR3 spells CASSRQLLGGEETQYF. CDR3 in DNA: TGTGCCAGCAGCAGACAGCTTTTGGGGGGAGAGGAGACCCAGTACTTC. Full variable domain (rest looked up from reference TRBV7-8 and TRBJ2-5): GAGVSQSPRYKVAKRGQDVALRCDPISGHVSLFWYQQALGQGPEFLTYFQNEAQLDKSGLPSDRFFAERPEGSVSTLKIQRTQQEDSAVYLCASSRQLLGGEETQYFGPGTRLLVL.

The rearrangement joins TRBV7-2 to TRBJ2-1; 7 bases are a match to TRBD1. Germline CDR1 and CDR2: SGHTA and FQGNSA. CDR3 length: 12 amino acids. Germline trimming cut 5 bases from V and 7 bases from J; bases unmatched to any gene: 2. DNA for the CDR3: TGTGCCAGCAGCCGACAGGGTAATGAGCAGTTCTTC. It is translated as CASSRQGNEQFF. Using reference TRBV7-2 and TRBJ2-1 for the parts outside the CDR3, the full variable domain is GAGVSQSPSNKVTEKGKDVELRCDPISGHTALYWYRQSLGQGLEFLIYFQGNSAPDKSGLPSDRFSAERTGGSVSTLTIQRTQQEDSAVYLCASSRQGNEQFFGPGTRLTVL.

J is TRBJ2-5 and V is TRBV7-6; D may be TRBD2 (6 bases). V was shortened by 5 bases and J by 5 bases, with 18 bases between the two germline ends. This CDR3 is built from 15 residues. The germline V gene has CDR1 SGHVS and CDR2 FNYEAQ. DNA for the CDR3: TGTGCCAGCAGCCGCCACCTCCTAGCGTTCGAGACCCAGTACTTC. Translation gives CASSRHLLAFETQYF.

The J gene is TRBJ2-7, the V gene TRBV12-5; D uncertain. CDR1 and CDR2 (germline): LGHNT, FRNRAP. There are 12 residues in the CDR3. The V end was cut by 1 base, the J end by 3 bases, with 4 bases between. The CDR3 bases are TGTGCTAGTGGTTTGGGACTCTACGAGCAGTACTTC. It is translated as CASGLGLYEQYF.

The rearrangement uses TRBV10-3 and TRBJ2-7; D is uncertain. Between the trimmed V and J ends, which lost 0 bases and 8 bases, there was a span of 11 bases. The CDR3 contains 13 residues. Germline CDR1 is ENHRY and CDR2 is SYGVKD. The CDR3 spells CAISESYGLKQYF. In nucleotides, the CDR3 is TGTGCCATCAGTGAGTCCTACGGTTTGAAGCAGTACTTC.

The chain combines TRBV5-1 with TRBJ1-1, with TRBD1 identical over 10 bases. This CDR3 is built from 18 residues. Germline V gene data show CDR1 as SGHRS and CDR2 as YFSETQ. The trim removed 4 bases at V and 0 bases at J, leaving 12 bases unmatched. The CDR3 spells CASSPPGQGSPLNTEAFF. The DNA for the CDR3 is TGCGCCAGCAGCCCTCCGGGACAGGGGTCCCCCTTGAACACTGAAGCTTTCTTT.

This chain links TRBV5-1 with TRBJ2-7, with 7 bases matching TRBD1. The CDR3 runs to 15 residues. Germline V gene sequence: CDR1 SGHRS, CDR2 YFSETQ. The trim removed 3 bases at V and 1 base at J, leaving 7 bases unmatched. CDR3 in amino acids: CASSSGQANSYEQYF. The CDR3, as DNA: TGCGCCAGCAGCTCAGGACAGGCGAATTCCTACGAGCAGTACTTC.

The chain combines TRBV24-1 with TRBJ1-2, with 7 bases identical to TRBD1. This CDR3 spans 15 amino acids. The V and J ends lost 2 bases and 4 bases, in that order; junction bases with no gene match: 6. Germline CDR1 and CDR2: KGHDR and SFDVKD. The CDR3 DNA reads as TGTGCCACCAGTGATTCCAGACAGGGCACCTATGGCTACACCTTC. It encodes CATSDSRQGTYGYTF.

The V and J genes are TRBV5-5 and TRBJ1-1; 7 bases align to TRBD1. V shed 5 bases, J shed 0 bases, and the junction held 10 bases outside the gene matches. CDR1 and CDR2 from the germline V gene are SGHKS and YYEKEE (reference sequence). The CDR3 covers 16 residues. The CDR3 DNA reads TGTGCCAGCAGTTTTGTCCCGGGACAGATGAACACTGAAGCTTTCTTT. Translation gives CASSFVPGQMNTEAFF.

The chain is built from TRBV7-2 and TRBJ1-3; 8 bases are shared with TRBD1. After removal of 8 bases from V and 2 bases from J, the junction contained 5 bases not matched to a gene. Per the germline V gene, CDR1 is SGHTA and CDR2 is FQGNSA. This CDR3 is 14 amino acids long. The CDR3 loop is CASGDRGPGNTIYF. The CDR3 bases are TGTGCCAGCGGAGACAGGGGTCCTGGAAACACCATATATTTT.

The chain is built from TRBV9 and TRBJ1-5; 7 bases map to TRBD1. V was pared by 2 bases and J by 4 bases, with 3 bases of the junction left unmatched. The CDR3 loop spans 14 amino acids. The germline V gene has CDR1 SGDLS and CDR2 YYNGEE. The CDR3 DNA sequence: TGTGCCAGCAGCGTGGACAGGAGAAATCAGCCCCAGCATTTT. This gives the protein CASSVDRRNQPQHF.

V is TRBV15 and J is TRBJ2-7; a possible D gene is TRBD1 (5 bases). This CDR3 contains 13 residues. Germline loops: CDR1 LNHNV, CDR2 YYDKDF (reference sequence). V was trimmed by 3 bases and J by 4 bases, leaving 10 bases between them. The CDR3 region has the DNA TGTGCCACCAGCAGGGGGCAAGAGTACGAGCAGTACTTC. Protein product: CATSRGQEYEQYF. The whole variable domain, remainder taken from reference TRBV15 and TRBJ2-7, is DAMVIQNPRYQVTQFGKPVTLSCSQTLNHNVMYWYQQKSSQAPKLLFHYYDKDFNNEADTPDNFQSRRPNTSFCFLDIRSPGLGDTAMYLCATSRGQEYEQYFGPGTRLTVT.

In its sample, this clone was seen a few times. This chain connects TRBV27 to TRBJ1-3, with 9 bases fitting TRBD1. CDR1 MNHEY and CDR2 SMNVEV come from the germline V gene (reference sequence). The CDR3 consists of 17 residues. Trimming cost V 4 bases and J 0 bases; bases outside gene matches: 7. The CDR3 DNA sequence: TGTGCCAGCAGTTCGTCGACAGGGGGTTACTCTGGAAACACCATATATTTT. Its translation: CASSSSTGGYSGNTIYF.

J is TRBJ1-5 and V is TRBV7-2; D unclear. The germline V and J ends were trimmed by 2 bases and 4 bases, with 12 bases remaining between them. The CDR3 runs 15 residues. The germline V gene has CDR1 SGHTA and CDR2 FQGNSA. The CDR3: CASSLFLAGNQPQHF. The CDR3 region has the DNA TGTGCCAGCAGCTTATTCCTCGCGGGGAATCAGCCCCAGCATTTT.

The chain recombines TRBV11-2 with TRBJ1-6; 9 positions match TRBD1. Germline V gene sequence: CDR1 SGHAT, CDR2 FQNNGV. V gave up 4 bases and J gave up 9 bases; unmatched junction bases: 7. The CDR3 covers 15 residues. The CDR3 is CASSSGTGRGSPLHF. CDR3 DNA sequence: TGTGCCAGCAGCTCCGGGACAGGGAGGGGTTCACCCCTCCACTTT.

This chain joins TRBV28 and TRBJ1-1, with no clear D. Trimming took 3 bases from V and 2 from J, leaving 10 bases between them. CDR1 MDHEN and CDR2 SYDVKM come from the germline V gene. The CDR3 is 14 residues long. CDR3 loop: CASSLLQRNTEAFF. In DNA, the CDR3 is TGTGCCAGCAGTTTGTTACAAAGAAACACTGAAGCTTTCTTT.

This sequence joins TRBV5-1 and TRBJ2-1; a weak D match, TRBD2 (5 bases). The germline V gene has CDR1 SGHRS and CDR2 YFSETQ. CDR3 length equals 14 residues. V was clipped by 2 bases and J by 6 bases, with 12 bases between them. CDR3 sequence: CASSFSGVVNEQFF. CDR3 sequence (DNA): TGCGCCAGCAGCTTTTCCGGGGTAGTCAATGAGCAGTTCTTC.

The chain couples TRBV28 to TRBJ2-7; 7 positions agree with TRBD1. The CDR3 totals 15 residues. Germline V gene lookup returns CDR1 MDHEN and CDR2 SYDVKM. Germline trimming cut 3 bases from V and 1 base from J; bases unmatched to any gene: 6. The CDR3 DNA reads TGTGCCAGCAGTTTTTGGCAGGGGGATTCCTACGAGCAGTACTTC. This gives the protein CASSFWQGDSYEQYF. Full variable domain (rest looked up from reference TRBV28 and TRBJ2-7): DVKVTQSSRYLVKRTGEKVFLECVQDMDHENMFWYRQDPGLGLRLIYFSYDVKMKEKGDIPEGYSVSREKKERFSLILESASTNQTSMYLCASSFWQGDSYEQYFGPGTRLTVT.

The V call is TRBV5-4, the J call TRBJ1-2; 7 bases fit TRBD1. J was trimmed by 8 bases and V by 4 bases; bases with no gene match: 14. The length of the CDR3 is 15 residues. Germline CDR1 is SGHNT and CDR2 is YYREEE (reference sequence). CDR3: CASSPGFDRVGGYTF. The DNA for the CDR3 is TGTGCCAGCAGCCCGGGTTTCGACAGGGTGGGCGGCTACACCTTC. Filled out from reference TRBV5-4 and TRBJ1-2, the complete variable domain reads ETGVTQSPTHLIKTRGQQVTLRCSSQSGHNTVSWYQQALGQGPQFIFQYYREEENGRGNFPPRFSGLQFPNYSSELNVNALELDDSALYLCASSPGFDRVGGYTFGSGTRLTVV.

The chain carries TRBV3-1 (or the pseudogene TRBV3-2) and TRBJ2-7; D ambiguous. Deletions cut 0 bases from V and 0 bases from J, with 9 bases between. Per the germline V gene, CDR1 is LGHDT and CDR2 is YNNKEL (reference sequence). This CDR3 spans 15 amino acids. In nucleotides, the CDR3 is TGTGCCAGCAGCCAAGAAACTACCCGCTCCTACGAGCAGTACTTC. Translated, it gives CASSQETTRSYEQYF.

J is TRBJ2-7 and V is TRBV7-2, with 9 bases aligning to TRBD1. Germline CDR1 is SGHTA and CDR2 is FQGNSA. Trimming took 2 bases from V and 2 from J; bases not matched to a gene: 4. The CDR3 extends over 15 amino acids. The chain's CDR3 is CASSLSGQGPYEQYF. CDR3 DNA sequence: TGTGCCAGCAGCTTATCGGGACAGGGACCCTACGAGCAGTACTTC.

DNA for the CDR3: TGTGCCAGCAGCTCGTTCGCCCGGACTAATTATGAGCAGTTCTTC. Its protein is CASSSFARTNYEQFF. V usage is TRBV5-5 and J usage is TRBJ2-1; a possible D gene is TRBD2 (6 bases). Deletions cut 3 bases from V and 8 bases from J, with 18 bases between. The CDR3 is 15 amino acids. CDR1 is SGHKS and CDR2 is YYEKEE in the germline V gene (reference sequence).